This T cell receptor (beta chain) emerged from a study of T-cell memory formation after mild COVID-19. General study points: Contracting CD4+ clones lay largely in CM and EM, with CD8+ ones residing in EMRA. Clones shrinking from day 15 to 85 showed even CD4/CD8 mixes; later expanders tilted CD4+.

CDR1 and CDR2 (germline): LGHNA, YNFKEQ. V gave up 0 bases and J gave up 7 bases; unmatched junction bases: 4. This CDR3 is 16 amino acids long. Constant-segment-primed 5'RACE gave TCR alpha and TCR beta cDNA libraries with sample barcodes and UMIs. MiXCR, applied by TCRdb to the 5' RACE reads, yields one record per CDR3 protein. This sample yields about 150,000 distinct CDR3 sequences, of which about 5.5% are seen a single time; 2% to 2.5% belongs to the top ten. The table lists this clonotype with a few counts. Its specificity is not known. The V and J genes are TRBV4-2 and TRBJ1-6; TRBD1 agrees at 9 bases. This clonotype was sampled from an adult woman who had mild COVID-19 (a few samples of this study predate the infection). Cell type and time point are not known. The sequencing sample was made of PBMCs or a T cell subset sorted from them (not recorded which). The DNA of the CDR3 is TGTGCCAGCAGCCAAGAGTGGGGACAGGGAAATTCACCCCTCCACTTT. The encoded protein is CASSQEWGQGNSPLHF.